This T cell receptor beta chain was observed in a study of CD4+ T cells in melanoma. Worth noting for this clone: The antigen is unknown.

Trimming removed 7 bases from V and 2 bases from J; junction bases left unmatched: 3. CDR1 is SGHAT, CDR2 FQNNGV, per germline. The CDR3 is made up of 13 amino acids. Whole-study findings and limits: A reported correlation linked neoantigen-specific CD4+ T cells to CD8+, macrophage and B cell function. Reportedly, melanoma neoantigen-specific CD4+ T cells showed varied differentiation states.

Sequenced by immunoSEQ multiplex PCR; TCRdb stores in-frame clones only, minus some. The repertoire consists of over 10,000 clones, with over 60% occurring once and the leading ten covering approximately 15%. Sequencing was done on a sample of cells from a culture (not recorded whether cultured in vitro). The clonotype was recovered from a human donor with melanoma. The V gene is TRBV11-2, the J gene TRBJ2-5; 8 positions match TRBD1. This CDR3 is CASTRTGQETQYF. CDR3 sequence (DNA): TGTGCCAGCACTAGGACAGGGCAAGAGACCCAGTACTTC.